There are a few counts of the clone carrying this TCR beta chain. The antigen is unknown. The data were obtained in a study of OX40 agonist ivuxolimab in advanced cancers. Study as a whole: Anti-PD-1, anti-PD-L1 or anti-CTLA-4 therapy given earlier was allowed, and approximately 40% had some.

Trimming took 5 bases from V and 5 from J; bases not matched to a gene: 8. The CDR3 extends over 15 amino acids. Germline CDR1 is SGHTA and CDR2 is FQGTGA. Assay: immunoSEQ multiplex PCR; the TCRdb copy retains only in-frame clones and omits some. This table has around 80,000 clones, about 85% appearing once. Findings of the study overall: Normalized expansion of T-cell clones was also low for some nonresponders.

This receptor was identified in an adult with an advanced solid tumor such as melanoma, head and neck, liver or kidney cancer. The sequences come from CD4+ or CD8+ T cells sorted from blood, collected in a trial of the OX40 agonist ivuxolimab. This chain links TRBV7-3 with TRBJ1-1; 10 bases are shared with TRBD1. The CDR3 reads CASSPRTGGITEAFF. The CDR3 region has the DNA TGTGCCAGCAGCCCCAGGACAGGGGGGATTACTGAAGCTTTCTTT.